The 25 T cell receptor beta chains listed next were all sequenced from one sample in a study of identical twins. One entry per CDR3 protein results from TCRdb running MiXCR on the 5' RACE reads. This sample has roughly 690,000 distinct CDR3 sequences, with over 20% found just once. This sample was shared with a second study, whose subject was T cells expressing NK-cell markers.

The sample taken for sequencing was PBMCs. These receptors all stem from a young woman in good health.

The V call is TRBV6-5, the J call TRBJ2-1; 8 bases agree with TRBD1. The V and J ends lost 2 bases and 6 bases, in that order; junction bases with no gene match: 6. Germline CDR1 reads MNHEY; CDR2 reads SVGAGI. This CDR3 has 15 residues. As DNA, the CDR3 is TGTGCCAGCAGTTACCCAGGACAGGGACTCAATGAGCAGTTCTTC. Its translation is CASSYPGQGLNEQFF.

A few counts support this clonotype. The rearrangement links TRBV11-2 to TRBJ1-2; the D gene is possibly TRBD1 (5 bases). The CDR3 is 14 residues long. V lost 5 bases, J lost 4 bases, and 14 bases lay in between. Per germline, CDR1 SGHAT and CDR2 FQNNGV. The CDR3 DNA is TGTGCCAGCAGCCCAGGGCCCCGGGGCTATGGCTACACCTTC. Residues: CASSPGPRGYGYTF.

This clonotype has a count of ten or more. The genes are TRBV12-3 or TRBV12-4 and TRBJ1-1, with D unresolved. CDR3 length equals 12 residues. V dropped 6 bases and J dropped 5 bases, with 10 bases sitting between them. The CDR3 loop reads CASSRGWTEAFF. The CDR3 region has the DNA TGTGCCAGCAGCCGCGGGTGGACTGAAGCTTTCTTT.

This rearrangement joins TRBV20-1 to TRBJ1-2; no firm D call. V was trimmed by 0 bases and J by 1 base, leaving 12 bases between them. This CDR3 comprises 15 residues. Looked up from germline, CDR1 is DFQATT and CDR2 is SNEGSKA (reference sequence). This chain's CDR3 is CSAREYTDDNYGYTF. Here the CDR3 DNA reads TGCAGTGCTAGAGAATACACGGATGATAACTATGGCTACACCTTC.

V gene TRBV18 combines with J gene TRBJ2-7; 7 positions agree with TRBD2. The junction had 5 bases not matched to a gene; V was cut back by 1 base and J by 2 bases. This CDR3 contains 15 residues. CDR1 and CDR2 from the germline V gene are KGHSH and LQKENI. The CDR3 nucleotides read TGTGCCAGCTCACCACGGGAGGGGTTTACCTACGAGCAGTACTTC. Translation: CASSPREGFTYEQYF.

The table lists this clonotype with many counts. The chain employs TRBV20-1 and TRBJ2-7; TRBD2 agrees at 13 bases. V lost 7 bases to trimming and J lost 4 bases; unmatched junction nucleotides: 4. Germline V lookup: CDR1 DFQATT, CDR2 SNEGSKA (reference sequence). The CDR3 runs to 13 residues. DNA of the CDR3: TGCAGTGTGACGACTAGCGGGGGGTACGAGCAGTACTTC. Its translation: CSVTTSGGYEQYF.

This chain uses TRBV5-1 with TRBJ2-5, with D hard to call. Germline lookup yields CDR1 SGHRS and CDR2 YFSETQ. V lost 8 bases, J lost 1 base, and 12 bases lay in between. The length of the CDR3 is 13 residues. CDR3 DNA: TGCGCCAGTAAAAGAGGCTCCCAAGAGACCCAGTACTTC. Protein product: CASKRGSQETQYF.

The V call is TRBV20-1, the J call TRBJ2-1; D unresolved. Germline V gene lookup returns CDR1 DFQATT and CDR2 SNEGSKA (reference sequence). Trimming cost V 6 bases and J 8 bases, with 17 bases left between them. The CDR3 runs to 13 residues. The DNA of the CDR3 is TGCAGTGCCTCCCAACGGGTACCGCATGAGCAGTTCTTC. This translates into CSASQRVPHEQFF.

The sample holds many counts of this clonotype. The chain has TRBV5-1 and TRBJ2-1; 7 positions match TRBD2. V was pared by 4 bases and J by 8 bases, with 15 bases of the junction left unmatched. This CDR3 has 16 amino acids. Germline V gene lookup returns CDR1 SGHRS and CDR2 YFSETQ. Written as DNA, the CDR3 is TGCGCCAGCAGCCCGTTATTGGCGGGAGCCGGCGATGAGCAGTTCTTC. Translated, it gives CASSPLLAGAGDEQFF. Using reference TRBV5-1 and TRBJ2-1 for the parts outside the CDR3, the full variable domain is KAGVTQTPRYLIKTRGQQVTLSCSPISGHRSVSWYQQTPGQGLQFLFEYFSETQRNKGNFPGRFSGRQFSNSRSEMNVSTLELGDSALYLCASSPLLAGAGDEQFFGPGTRLTVL.

This clonotype was observed a handful of times. The chain links TRBV10-3 to TRBJ2-1, with TRBD1 identical over 9 bases. This CDR3 has 14 residues. The ends lost 7 bases at V and 10 bases at J; junction bases unmatched: 11. Germline-derived CDR1 and CDR2 are ENHRY and SYGVKD. The CDR3 DNA reads as TGTGCCATCACCTCGGGACAGGGACTTCGGGAGCAGTTCTTC. Protein: CAITSGQGLREQFF.

At least ten counts were recorded for this clonotype. The chain is built from TRBV4-3 and TRBJ2-1, with D uncertain. CDR3 length: 13 amino acids. V dropped 4 bases and J dropped 8 bases, with 12 bases sitting between them. Per the germline V gene, CDR1 is LGHNA and CDR2 is YSLEER. DNA for the CDR3: TGCGCCAGCAGCCGAAATCTAATCGATGAGCAGTTCTTC. Translating it yields CASSRNLIDEQFF.

In its sample, this clonotype was seen a few times. The chain carries TRBV12-3 or TRBV12-4 and TRBJ1-1, with D possibly TRBD1 on 5 matching bases. Trimming removed 3 bases at V and 4 bases at J, with 9 bases between. This CDR3 comprises 13 residues. In nucleotides, the CDR3 is TGTGCCAGCAGTTTTACAAGGGGCACTGAAGCTTTCTTT. This codes for CASSFTRGTEAFF.

The genes are TRBV18 and TRBJ2-3; a possible D gene is TRBD2 (6 bases). This CDR3 contains 16 residues. V was trimmed by 2 bases and J by 2 bases, leaving 14 bases between them. Looked up from germline, CDR1 is KGHSH and CDR2 is LQKENI. The CDR3 region is CASSPTSRPLTDTQYF. Here the CDR3 DNA reads TGTGCCAGCTCACCAACTAGCAGACCTCTCACAGATACGCAGTATTTT. Together with reference TRBV18 and TRBJ2-3, the CDR3 gives the full variable domain: NAGVMQNPRHLVRRRGQEARLRCSPMKGHSHVYWYRQLPEEGLKFMVYLQKENIIDESGMPKERFSAEFPKEGPSILRIQQVVRGDSAAYFCASSPTSRPLTDTQYFGPGTRLTVL.

The rearrangement joins TRBV7-2 to TRBJ1-5, with TRBD1 matching over 8 bases. CDR1 SGHTA and CDR2 FQGNSA come from the germline V gene. The length of the CDR3 is 14 residues. With V trimmed by 5 bases and J by 5 bases, 5 bases remained unmatched. CDR3 in amino acids: CASSHRTGYQPQHF. The DNA of the CDR3 is TGTGCCAGCAGCCACCGGACAGGGTATCAGCCCCAGCATTTT. The full variable domain, completed using reference TRBV7-2 and TRBJ1-5, is GAGVSQSPSNKVTEKGKDVELRCDPISGHTALYWYRQSLGQGLEFLIYFQGNSAPDKSGLPSDRFSAERTGGSVSTLTIQRTQQEDSAVYLCASSHRTGYQPQHFGDGTRLSIL.

This clonotype was detected only a few times. This chain connects TRBV6-5 to TRBJ2-3; D is uncertain. Germline V gene lookup returns CDR1 MNHEY and CDR2 SVGAGI. This CDR3 spans 13 amino acids. V was clipped by 4 bases and J by 5 bases, with 10 bases between them. CDR3 protein: CASSFRARDTQYF. The CDR3 nucleotides are TGTGCCAGCAGTTTCCGAGCGCGAGATACGCAGTATTTT.

The rearrangement joins TRBV12-3 or TRBV12-4 to TRBJ1-2; possibly TRBD1 for D (6 bases). The CDR3 contains 12 residues. The V gene lost 3 bases and the J gene lost 7 bases, with 9 bases spanning the gap. DNA of the CDR3: TGTGCCAGCAGTTTCGGGACATTTGGCTACACCTTC. Protein: CASSFGTFGYTF.

Concerning this clonotype itself: A read error may account for a junction end that differs from germline. V usage is TRBV9 and J usage is TRBJ2-1; 9 bases match TRBD2. The CDR3 spans 12 residues. Germline V gene data show CDR1 as SGDLS and CDR2 as YYNGEE. Here the CDR3 DNA reads TGTGCCAGCAGCGTAGAGGCGGGGGGGCCTCGCTTC. Amino acids: CASSVEAGGPRF.

The V gene is TRBV18, the J gene TRBJ1-4; D remains unclear. Germline values: CDR1 KGHSH, CDR2 LQKENI. Trimming pared 5 bases from V and 2 bases from J, leaving 9 bases between. The CDR3 is 14 amino acids. The CDR3 bases are TGTGCCAGCTCATCTATGGGGACTAATGAAAAACTGTTTTTT. Protein sequence: CASSSMGTNEKLFF.

This clonotype was recorded at least ten times. The chain uses TRBV7-9 and TRBJ2-7, with a tentative D call TRBD1 (6 bases). Trimming removed 4 bases at V and 2 bases at J, with 15 bases between. The CDR3 spans 15 residues. Germline loops: CDR1 SEHNR, CDR2 FQNEAQ (reference sequence). The CDR3 is CASSSPRTDTYEQYF. In nucleotides, the CDR3 is TGTGCCAGCAGCTCCCCCCGGACAGATACCTACGAGCAGTACTTC.

This clonotype occurred a few times. CDR3 loop: CAGSGVGVETQYF. In DNA, the CDR3 is TGTGCCGGATCAGGGGTCGGTGTGGAGACCCAGTACTTC. The V and J genes are TRBV30 and TRBJ2-5; a possible D gene is TRBD1 (6 bases). There are 13 residues in the CDR3. V lost 8 bases and J 5 bases, leaving 18 bases between the germline ends. Germline V gives CDR1 GTSNPN, CDR2 SVGIG (reference sequence).

The rearrangement links TRBV6-1 to TRBJ2-7, with D maybe TRBD1 (6 bases). V was cut by 6 bases and J by 5 bases, with 17 bases left in between. Germline loops: CDR1 MNHNS, CDR2 SASEGT. The CDR3 is 14 residues long. Here the CDR3 DNA reads TGTGCCAGCAGGAGGGAGCCACAGGGAGACGAGCAGTACTTC. Translating it yields CASRREPQGDEQYF.

This chain joins TRBV10-2 and TRBJ2-1; TRBD1 agrees at 9 bases. Germline V lookup: CDR1 WSHSY, CDR2 SAAADI. CDR3 length: 14 amino acids. V trimming: 3 bases; J trimming: 9 bases; junction bases outside the gene matches: 6. The CDR3 sequence is CASSDRTGVAEQFF. CDR3 nucleotides: TGCGCCAGCAGTGACCGGACAGGGGTTGCTGAGCAGTTCTTC.

This clonotype was seen a handful of times. The chain is built from TRBV6-1 and TRBJ2-5; possibly TRBD2 for D (7 bases). Germline CDR1 and CDR2: MNHNS and SASEGT. The CDR3 length is 14 residues. The V gene lost 6 bases and the J gene lost 6 bases, with 17 bases spanning the gap. In DNA form, the CDR3 reads TGTGCCAGCAGCCGAGGGGGGGGAACAAAGACCCAGTACTTC. Its translation is CASSRGGGTKTQYF.

The J gene is TRBJ2-1, the V gene TRBV5-1; 9 bases are a match to TRBD2. The CDR3 contains 16 residues. Germline loops: CDR1 SGHRS, CDR2 YFSETQ. The V gene end was trimmed by 2 bases and the J gene end by 4 bases; junction bases not matched to a gene: 7. The CDR3 nucleotides are TGCGCCAGCAGCTTCCAGATAGCGGGGGCGTACAATGAGCAGTTCTTC. Protein sequence: CASSFQIAGAYNEQFF.

This chain links TRBV6-1 with TRBJ2-7, with 8 nucleotides matching TRBD2. Trimming cost V 5 bases and J 6 bases; bases outside gene matches: 12. CDR3 length: 15 residues. Germline values: CDR1 MNHNS, CDR2 SASEGT. CDR3 region: CASSLRGAGVSEQYF. CDR3 in DNA: TGTGCCAGCAGTCTCCGGGGAGCGGGGGTATCCGAGCAGTACTTC.